A selection of T cell receptor beta chains follows, all from one sample in a study of blood T cell repertoires in COVID-19. Only in-frame clones appear in the TCRdb table, and some are missing; sequencing was by immunoSEQ multiplex PCR. This table has about 250,000 clones, around 82% appearing once. The sequenced material came from peripheral blood. All receptors come from a woman older than 75 with active or convalescent COVID-19. CDR3s include the opening cysteine and the closing phenylalanine or tryptophan. The D gene is left open where the match is weak. Clone size is stated in some rows and not others, as once, few, many or a class when expanded.

NA,TRBV27,NA,TRBJ2-1,TGTGCCAGCAGCCAAAAATCGGGGGAGCCTCTGGATGAGCAGTTCTTC,CASSQKSGEPLDEQFF
NA,TRBV5-1,NA,TRBJ2-3,TGCGCCAGCAGCTTGGCCTCGTCGGGAGATACGCAGTATTTT,CASSLASSGDTQYF
NA,TRBV6-1,NA,TRBJ1-4,TGTGCCAGCTGCTCGGCGGGTACGACAGAAAAACTGTTTTTT,CASCSAGTTEKLFF
TRBD2,TRBV20-1,NA,TRBJ2-7,TGCAGTGCTAGAGATCGGGGGGAGAATATGTTC,CSARDRGENMF
NA,TRBV19,NA,TRBJ1-5,TGTGCCAGTAGTGGGGGGAGGGGACATCAGCCCCAGCATTTT,CASSGGRGHQPQHF
NA,TRBV18,NA,TRBJ2-4,TGTGCCAGCTCACCAACAGCAGGCGCTCAGTACTTC,CASSPTAGAQYF
TRBD1,TRBV5-1,NA,TRBJ2-2,TGCGCCAGCAGGCAACCGGGACAGGGTTTCACCGGGGAGCTGTTTTTT,CASRQPGQGFTGELFF
NA,TRBV30,NA,TRBJ1-1,TGTGCCTCCAACCCGTCTACGTCGGGCACTGAAGCTTTCTTT,CASNPSTSGTEAFF
NA,TRBV20-1,NA,TRBJ1-2,TGCAGTGGTTGGGCCGGGGATGGCTACACCTTC,CSGWAGDGYTF
NA,TRBV5-1,NA,TRBJ2-7,TGCGCCAGCAGCTTGGGGCGGTCCGACGAGCAGTACTTC,CASSLGRSDEQYF
TRBD2,TRBV5-6,once,TRBJ2-5,TGTGCCAGCAGCTGGCAAGCGACTAGCTCACAAGAGACCCAGTACTTC,CASSWQATSSQETQYF
NA,TRBV18,NA,TRBJ2-5,TGTGCCAGCTCTCAGGGACTCGGAGAGACCCAGTACTTC,CASSQGLGETQYF
TRBD2,TRBV27,NA,TRBJ2-4,TGTGCCAGCAGTTCGGGGAGGGGAAACATTCAGTACTTC,CASSSGRGNIQYF
NA,TRBV7-2,once,TRBJ2-3,TGTGCCAGCAGCTCCGAGGACTTTGCTACGCAGTATTTT,CASSSEDFATQYF
NA,TRBV18,NA,TRBJ1-2,TGTGCCAGCTCACCGCTGGCCGGGGACTATGGCTACACCTTC,CASSPLAGDYGYTF